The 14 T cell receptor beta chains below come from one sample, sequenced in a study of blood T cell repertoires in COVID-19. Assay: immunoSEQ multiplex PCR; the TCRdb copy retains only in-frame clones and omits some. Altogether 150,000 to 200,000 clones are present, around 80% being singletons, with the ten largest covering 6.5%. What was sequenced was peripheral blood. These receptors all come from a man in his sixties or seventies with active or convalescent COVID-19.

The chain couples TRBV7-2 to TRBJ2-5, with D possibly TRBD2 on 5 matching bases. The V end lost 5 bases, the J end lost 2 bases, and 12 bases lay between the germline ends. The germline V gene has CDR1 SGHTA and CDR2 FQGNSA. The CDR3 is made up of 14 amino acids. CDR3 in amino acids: CASSPAWRQETQYF. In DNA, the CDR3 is TGTGCCAGCAGCCCGGCCTGGAGGCAAGAGACCCAGTACTTC.

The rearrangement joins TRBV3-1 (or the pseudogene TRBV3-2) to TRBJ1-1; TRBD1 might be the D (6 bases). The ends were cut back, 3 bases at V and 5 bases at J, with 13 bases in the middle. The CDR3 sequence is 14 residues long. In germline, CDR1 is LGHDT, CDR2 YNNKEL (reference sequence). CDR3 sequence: CASSHQGKGTEAFF. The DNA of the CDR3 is TGTGCCAGCAGCCACCAGGGGAAAGGGACTGAAGCTTTCTTT.

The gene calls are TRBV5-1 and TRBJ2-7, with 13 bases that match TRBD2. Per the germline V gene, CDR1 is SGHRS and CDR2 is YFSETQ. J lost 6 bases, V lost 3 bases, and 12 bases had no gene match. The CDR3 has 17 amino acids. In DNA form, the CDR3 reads TGCGCCAGCAGCTATACTACTAGCGGGAGGGCCTCTAGCGAGCAGTACTTC. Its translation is CASSYTTSGRASSEQYF.

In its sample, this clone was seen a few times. The CDR3 here is CAISQGNSYGYTF. The CDR3 DNA is TGTGCCATCAGTCAGGGAAATAGCTATGGCTACACCTTC. This chain connects TRBV10-3 to TRBJ1-2; perhaps TRBD1 as D (5 bases). Germline assignment: CDR1 ENHRY and CDR2 SYGVKD. CDR3 length equals 13 residues. Trimming pared 5 bases from V and 4 bases from J, leaving 11 bases between.

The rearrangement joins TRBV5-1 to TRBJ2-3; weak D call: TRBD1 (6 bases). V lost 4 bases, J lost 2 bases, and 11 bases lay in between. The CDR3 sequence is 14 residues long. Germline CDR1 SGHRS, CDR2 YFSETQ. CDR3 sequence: CASSQGRPTDTQYF. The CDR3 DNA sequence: TGCGCCAGCAGCCAGGGGAGACCCACAGATACGCAGTATTTT.

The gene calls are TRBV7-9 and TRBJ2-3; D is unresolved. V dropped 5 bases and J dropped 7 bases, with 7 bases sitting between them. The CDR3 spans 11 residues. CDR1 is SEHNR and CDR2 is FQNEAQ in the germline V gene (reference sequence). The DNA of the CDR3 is TGTGCCAGCAGCCTAACCAATACGCAGTATTTT. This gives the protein CASSLTNTQYF.

CDR3 sequence (DNA): TGCGCCAGCAGCCAAGAGGACAGGTCCATTGGAAACACCATATATTTT. It is translated as CASSQEDRSIGNTIYF. V usage is TRBV4-1 and J usage is TRBJ1-3, with TRBD1 matching 7 bases. The CDR3 runs to 16 residues. The V gene's germline CDR1 is MGHRA and CDR2 YSYEKL. V lost 0 bases, J lost 3 bases, and 5 bases stayed unmatched.

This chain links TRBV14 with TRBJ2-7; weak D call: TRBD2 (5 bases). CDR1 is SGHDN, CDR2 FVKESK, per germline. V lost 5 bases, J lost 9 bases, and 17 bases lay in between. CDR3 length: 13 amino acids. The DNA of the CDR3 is TGTGCCAGCAGCACCGGGCCGGAACTAGGGCAGTACTTC. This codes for CASSTGPELGQYF.

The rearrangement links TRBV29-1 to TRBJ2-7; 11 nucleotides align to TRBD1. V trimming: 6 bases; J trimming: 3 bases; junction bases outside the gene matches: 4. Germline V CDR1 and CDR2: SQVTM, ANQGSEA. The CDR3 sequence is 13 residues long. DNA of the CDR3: TGCAGCGTATCCGGGACAGGGGGCTACGAGCAGTACTTC. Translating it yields CSVSGTGGYEQYF.

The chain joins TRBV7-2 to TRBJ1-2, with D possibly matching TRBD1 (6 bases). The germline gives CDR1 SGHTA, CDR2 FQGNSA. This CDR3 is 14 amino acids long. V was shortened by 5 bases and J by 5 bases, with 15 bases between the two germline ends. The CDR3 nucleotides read TGTGCCAGCAGCAGAAACAGGGTTGGTTATGGCTACACCTTC. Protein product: CASSRNRVGYGYTF.

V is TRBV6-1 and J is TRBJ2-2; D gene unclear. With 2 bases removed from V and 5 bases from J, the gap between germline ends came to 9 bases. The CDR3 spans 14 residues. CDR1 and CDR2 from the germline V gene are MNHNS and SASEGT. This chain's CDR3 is CASSESRWTGELFF. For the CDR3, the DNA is TGTGCCAGCAGTGAAAGCCGGTGGACCGGGGAGCTGTTTTTT.

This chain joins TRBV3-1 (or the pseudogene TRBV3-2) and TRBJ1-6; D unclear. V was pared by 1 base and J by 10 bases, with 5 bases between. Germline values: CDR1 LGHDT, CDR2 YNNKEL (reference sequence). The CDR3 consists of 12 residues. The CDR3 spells CASSQGGSPLHF. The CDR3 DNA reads TGTGCCAGCAGCCAAGGAGGGTCACCCCTCCACTTT.

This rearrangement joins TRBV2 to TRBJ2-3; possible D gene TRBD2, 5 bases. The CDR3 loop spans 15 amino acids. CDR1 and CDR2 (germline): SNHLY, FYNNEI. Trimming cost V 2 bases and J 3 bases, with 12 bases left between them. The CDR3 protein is CASSESTRGTDTQYF. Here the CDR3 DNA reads TGTGCCAGCAGTGAATCTACTAGAGGTACAGATACGCAGTATTTT.

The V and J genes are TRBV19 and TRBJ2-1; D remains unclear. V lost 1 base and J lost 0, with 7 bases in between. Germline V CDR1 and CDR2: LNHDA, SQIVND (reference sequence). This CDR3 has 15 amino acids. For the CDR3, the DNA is TGTGCCAGTAGTATAGCTATAAGCTCCTACAATGAGCAGTTCTTC. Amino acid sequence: CASSIAISSYNEQFF.